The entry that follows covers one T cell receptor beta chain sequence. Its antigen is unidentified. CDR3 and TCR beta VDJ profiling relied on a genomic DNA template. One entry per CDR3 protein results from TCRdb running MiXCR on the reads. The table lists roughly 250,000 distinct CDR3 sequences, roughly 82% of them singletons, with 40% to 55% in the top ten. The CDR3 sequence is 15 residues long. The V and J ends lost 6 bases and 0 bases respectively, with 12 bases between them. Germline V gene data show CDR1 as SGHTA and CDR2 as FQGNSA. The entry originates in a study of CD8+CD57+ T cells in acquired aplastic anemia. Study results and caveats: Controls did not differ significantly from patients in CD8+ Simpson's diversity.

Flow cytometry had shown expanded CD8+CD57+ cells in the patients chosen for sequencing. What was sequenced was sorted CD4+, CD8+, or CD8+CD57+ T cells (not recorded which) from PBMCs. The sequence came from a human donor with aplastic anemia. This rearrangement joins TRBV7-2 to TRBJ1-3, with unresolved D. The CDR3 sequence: CASSQDGSSGNTIYF. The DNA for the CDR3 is TGTGCCAGCAGTCAGGACGGTAGCTCTGGAAACACCATATATTTT.